A selection of T cell receptor beta chains follows, all from one sample in a study of blood T cell repertoires in COVID-19. Only in-frame clones appear in the TCRdb table, and some are missing; sequencing was by immunoSEQ multiplex PCR. The data show about 120,000 clones, about 88% seen once. Specimen: peripheral blood. Receptors originate from a woman aged 70 to 79 who had recovered from COVID-19. CDR3s include the opening cysteine and the closing phenylalanine or tryptophan. D genes are given only for firm matches. The size of a clone is reported for some rows only, either as once, few or many, or as a class for expanded clones.

D gene	clone size	V gene	J gene	CDR3 DNA	CDR3 protein
-	-	TRBV7-8	TRBJ2-5	TGTGCCAGCGGAGGGATGCTCCAAGAGACCCAGTACTTC	CASGGMLQETQYF
-	-	TRBV20-1	TRBJ2-7	TGCAGTGCGAGTTCCCGAGACTACGAGCAGTACTTC	CSASSRDYEQYF
-	-	TRBV5-8	TRBJ1-2	TGTGCCAGCAGCTTTCGTGTTGGCTACACCTTC	CASSFRVGYTF
TRBD1	-	TRBV18	TRBJ2-7	TGTGCCAGCTCAAGGACAGGGGGCGGTTCGGGTCACTACGAGCAGTACTTC	CASSRTGGGSGHYEQYF
TRBD1	-	TRBV27	TRBJ2-1	TGTGCCAGCAGCCGTAGGGTAGGGACAGGGCAGTTCTTC	CASSRRVGTGQFF
-	-	TRBV7-9	TRBJ1-1	TGTGCCAGCAGCTACGGGTACACTGAAGCTTTCTTT	CASSYGYTEAFF
TRBD2	-	TRBV28	TRBJ2-7	TGTGCCAGCAGTTTTGTGACTAGCGGCACTCCTGAGCAGTACTTC	CASSFVTSGTPEQYF
-	once	TRBV5-8	TRBJ2-1	TGTGCCAGCAGCCCCGGCTTCAGCGTCTACAATGAGCAGTTCTTC	CASSPGFSVYNEQFF
-	few	TRBV7-9	TRBJ1-3	TGTGCCAGCAGCTTAGATGGAGGGGACACCATATATTTT	CASSLDGGDTIYF
-	-	TRBV19	TRBJ2-2	TGTGCCAGTAGTCGCCAGGGGGGAAACACCGGGGAGCTGTTTTTT	CASSRQGGNTGELFF
-	-	TRBV5-4	TRBJ1-4	TGTGCCAGCAGCTTGGCCGGGGAGGAAGCTAATGAAAAACTGTTTTTT	CASSLAGEEANEKLFF
-	few	TRBV24-1	TRBJ2-5	TGTGCCACCAGTGCCCTGGGGGCCACAGGAGGTCGTGAGACCCAGTACTTC	CATSALGATGGRETQYF
-	-	TRBV28	TRBJ1-5	TGTGCCAGCAGTTTAGGGGCGGGGGCGAATAATCAGCCCCAGCATTTT	CASSLGAGANNQPQHF
TRBD2	-	TRBV30	TRBJ2-5	TGTGCCTGGGCCCGCGGGGGGCAAGAGACCCAGTACTTC	CAWARGGQETQYF
-	-	TRBV6-6	TRBJ1-6	TGTGCCAGCATGGGAGCTCGGAATTCACCCCTCCACTTT	CASMGARNSPLHF
TRBD1	-	TRBV18	TRBJ2-5	TGTGCCAGCTCACCGTTCCCCCGGGGACAGGGTCGGGAGACCCAGTACTTC	CASSPFPRGQGRETQYF
-	few	TRBV4-2	TRBJ2-1	TGTGCCAGCAGCCAAGGGGGCTATCTTGAGCAGTTCTTC	CASSQGGYLEQFF
TRBD1	-	TRBV4-3	TRBJ1-2	TGCGCCAGCAGCCAAGCACAGGGGTGGAATGGCTACACCTTC	CASSQAQGWNGYTF
-	-	TRBV7-6	TRBJ2-1	TGTGCCAGCAGCCAGGGAGAGCAGTTCTTC	CASSQGEQFF
TRBD1	-	TRBV5-1	TRBJ2-1	TGCGCCAGTTCGGGACAGGGGTCCTACAATGAGCAGTTCTTC	CASSGQGSYNEQFF
-	-	TRBV7-3	TRBJ1-1	TGTGCCAGCAGCTTACTTGCAGGGAACACTGAAGCTTTCTTT	CASSLLAGNTEAFF
TRBD2	-	TRBV10-3	TRBJ2-7	TGTGCCATCGAAGATAGCGGGAACGAGCAGTACTTC	CAIEDSGNEQYF
-	-	TRBV19	TRBJ1-1	TGTGCCAGTAGTAGTTACCGAAGGCAGGGAGGCACTGAAGCTTTCTTT	CASSSYRRQGGTEAFF
TRBD2	-	TRBV7-2	TRBJ2-5	TGTGCCAGCAGCTTATCGCGGGGGGCGGGGGAGACCCAGTACTTC	CASSLSRGAGETQYF
TRBD2	-	TRBV6-1	TRBJ2-5	TGTGCCAGCAGTGCCGAGACTAGCGGGAAGCGCGAGACCCAGTACTTC	CASSAETSGKRETQYF
TRBD2	-	TRBV4-2	TRBJ2-2	TGTGCCAGCAGCCCTCAGGGGGGGCACGGGACTAGCGGTAGGGGGTCCGGGGAGCTGTTTTTT	CASSPQGGHGTSGRGSGELFF
-	-	TRBV30	TRBJ2-1	TGTGCCTGGAGCAGGGGGGCCTACAATGAGCAGTTCTTC	CAWSRGAYNEQFF
TRBD2	once	TRBV24-1	TRBJ2-5	TGTGCCACCAGCCCCACTAGCGGGAGGGCCAAAGAGACCCAGTACTTC	CATSPTSGRAKETQYF
TRBD2	-	TRBV6-2/TRBV6-3	TRBJ2-2	TGTGCCAGCAGTTCCCGGAGAGCGGGGGGGCTGGGCACCGGGGAGCTGTTTTTT	CASSSRRAGGLGTGELFF
-	-	TRBV7-2	TRBJ2-7	TGTGCCAGCAGCTTAGCCCCGACTGGGGAGCAGTACTTC	CASSLAPTGEQYF
TRBD1	-	TRBV5-1	TRBJ2-5	TGCGCCAGCAGCCGCACCGGGACAGGGCAAGAGACCCAGTACTTC	CASSRTGTGQETQYF
TRBD2	-	TRBV10-3	TRBJ2-7	TGTGCCATCGGGGAGGGTCCGGGGGAGCAGTACTTC	CAIGEGPGEQYF
-	-	TRBV6-2/TRBV6-3	TRBJ2-1	TGTGCCAGCAGTTACCCCCCCGTAGGGACTCGTAATGAGCAGTTCTTC	CASSYPPVGTRNEQFF
TRBD1	-	TRBV15	TRBJ1-5	TGTGCCACCAGCAGAGAAGGACAGGGGCATGGGCAGCCCCAGCATTTT	CATSREGQGHGQPQHF
TRBD1	-	TRBV3-1/TRBV3-2	TRBJ1-4	TGTGCCAGCAGCCAGGGACAGGGGTACACTAATGAAAAACTGTTTTTT	CASSQGQGYTNEKLFF
TRBD2	few	TRBV6-1	TRBJ2-7	TGTGCCAGCAGTGAAGGGGGACTAGCGGTCAGCTCCTACGAGCAGTACTTC	CASSEGGLAVSSYEQYF
-	-	TRBV30	TRBJ2-5	TGTGCCTGGAGTAAGCGGGCCCAAGAGACCCAGTACTTC	CAWSKRAQETQYF
-	once	TRBV30	TRBJ2-7	TGTGCCTGGAGTTCTCCCTCTTACGAGCAGTACTTC	CAWSSPSYEQYF
-	-	TRBV30	TRBJ1-2	TGTGCCTCCATCAAGGAGGGCGTTCATGGCTACACCTTC	CASIKEGVHGYTF
-	-	TRBV7-2	TRBJ2-3	TGTGCCAGCAGCTCAGAGGGCGGAGATACGCAGTATTTT	CASSSEGGDTQYF
TRBD1	-	TRBV7-2	TRBJ2-2	TGTGCCAGCAGCTTAGTTTCAGGGGGCGCGAGTTGGACCGGGGAGCTGTTTTTT	CASSLVSGGASWTGELFF
-	few	TRBV6-5	TRBJ1-2	TGTGCCAGCAGTTACAGCCCATCCTATGGCTACACCTTC	CASSYSPSYGYTF
TRBD2	-	TRBV4-1	TRBJ2-7	TGCGCCAGCAGCCAACTTAGCGGGAACTACGAGCAGTACTTC	CASSQLSGNYEQYF
-	-	TRBV6-6	TRBJ1-2	TGTGCCAGCGGGGAAGGGGCCCTTAACTATGGCTACACCTTC	CASGEGALNYGYTF
-	few	TRBV5-1	TRBJ2-2	TGCGCCAGCAGCTTGGAGTCAGATACCGGGGAGCTGTTTTTT	CASSLESDTGELFF
TRBD1	-	TRBV5-1	TRBJ2-5	TGCGCCAGCACCGGGACAGGGGGAGTAGAGACCCAGTACTTC	CASTGTGGVETQYF
-	-	TRBV28	TRBJ2-5	TGTGCCAGCACCTTTTCCTCCGGGGAAGAGACCCAGTACTTC	CASTFSSGEETQYF
-	-	TRBV6-2/TRBV6-3	TRBJ2-5	TGTGCCAGCAGTCCGTGGAGGGCCCAGTACTTC	CASSPWRAQYF